The next 19 T cell receptor beta chains were all read from a single sample in a study of cytomegalovirus exposure and HLA in healthy donors. The PCR used 60 Vbeta and 13 Jbeta primers. Data came from immunoSEQ multiplex PCR; TCRdb stores just in-frame clones and leaves some out. The sample includes around 64,000 clones, approximately 83% of them seen just once. Sequenced sample: PBMCs. These receptors came from a female donor in good health and CMV-seronegative.

The V gene is TRBV27, the J gene TRBJ2-2, with D possibly TRBD1 on 6 matching bases. Germline V gene data show CDR1 as MNHEY and CDR2 as SMNVEV (reference sequence). The CDR3 length is 17 residues. The V end was cut by 6 bases, the J end by 4 bases, with 21 bases between. The CDR3 nucleotides are TGTGCCAGCAGCAATCCCAAGGCTTGGGGGCCCACCGGGGAGCTGTTTTTT. Its protein is CASSNPKAWGPTGELFF.

The gene calls are TRBV9 and TRBJ2-2, with 10 bases fitting TRBD1. Germline lookup yields CDR1 SGDLS and CDR2 YYNGEE. The junction had 5 bases not matched to a gene; V was cut back by 3 bases and J by 0 bases. The CDR3 consists of 17 residues. CDR3 protein: CASSARGQGSNTGELFF. DNA for the CDR3: TGTGCCAGCAGCGCAAGGGGACAGGGGTCGAACACCGGGGAGCTGTTTTTT.

CDR3 residues: CASSLANTEAFF. The CDR3 coding sequence is TGCGCCAGCAGCTTGGCTAACACTGAAGCTTTCTTT. The V call is TRBV5-1, the J call TRBJ1-1, with D unresolved. Germline V gene lookup returns CDR1 SGHRS and CDR2 YFSETQ. CDR3 size: 12 residues. V was pared by 0 bases and J by 2 bases, with 2 bases between.

This chain uses TRBV7-2 with TRBJ2-7; D is undetermined. The germline CDR1 and CDR2 sequences are SGHTA and FQGNSA. The ends were cut back, 5 bases at V and 6 bases at J, with 14 bases in the middle. The CDR3 is 13 amino acids. The CDR3 here is CASSPAMAGEQYF. The DNA of the CDR3 is TGTGCCAGCAGCCCAGCGATGGCCGGCGAGCAGTACTTC.

This clone was observed once. This chain links TRBV27 with TRBJ2-3; 8 bases are shared with TRBD2. The CDR3 length is 16 residues. Germline loops: CDR1 MNHEY, CDR2 SMNVEV (reference sequence). The V segment lost 6 bases and the J segment 5 bases; nucleotides outside the gene matches: 13. DNA for the CDR3: TGTGCCAGCAGGCTGAGGGGCGGGAGGTTTGTAGATACGCAGTATTTT. Amino acid sequence: CASRLRGGRFVDTQYF.

The chain couples TRBV4-1 to TRBJ2-3; TRBD2 matches 7 bases. In germline, CDR1 is MGHRA, CDR2 YSYEKL. The CDR3 sequence is 20 residues long. J lost 2 bases, V lost 4 bases, and 21 bases had no gene match. CDR3 DNA sequence: TGCGCCAGCAGCCGGCTGCCTAGCGGACATCCCCCCCGAATCACAGATACGCAGTATTTT. Protein product: CASSRLPSGHPPRITDTQYF.

V is TRBV7-2 and J is TRBJ2-7, with 11 bases lining up with TRBD1. The V segment lost 5 bases and the J segment 3 bases; nucleotides outside the gene matches: 3. The CDR3 is 14 amino acids. CDR1 is SGHTA and CDR2 is FQGNSA in the germline V gene. The CDR3 region is CASSPGTGGYEQYF. The CDR3 DNA reads TGTGCCAGCAGCCCCGGGACAGGGGGCTACGAGCAGTACTTC.

The CDR3 nucleotides read TGTGCCAGCAGCTTGGAGGGTAAGGGGTTGTACTTC. Protein: CASSLEGKGLYF. V and J are TRBV7-9 and TRBJ2-7; maybe TRBD2 (6 bases). This CDR3 contains 12 residues. Trimming cost V 3 bases and J 12 bases, with 15 bases left between them. The germline gives CDR1 SEHNR, CDR2 FQNEAQ (reference sequence).

The chain uses TRBV27 and TRBJ2-5, with 9 bases lining up with TRBD1. The end of the DNA fits TRBJ2-7 better, so the J call may be wrong. Germline V gene data show CDR1 as MNHEY and CDR2 as SMNVEV (reference sequence). The CDR3 covers 14 residues. This CDR3 is CASSAGTGPYEQYF. For the CDR3, the DNA is TGTGCCAGCAGTGCCGGGACAGGGCCCTACGAGCAGTACTTC.

The V gene is TRBV14, the J gene TRBJ2-7; TRBD2 matches at 8 bases. The CDR3 extends over 17 amino acids. Germline assignment: CDR1 SGHDN and CDR2 FVKESK. With 0 bases clipped from V and 3 bases from J, the junction kept 10 bases outside the gene matches. The chain's CDR3 is CASSQDLRGGRFYEQYF. CDR3 coding DNA: TGTGCCAGCAGCCAAGACTTGCGCGGGGGGCGCTTCTACGAGCAGTACTTC. Combining the CDR3 with reference TRBV14 and TRBJ2-7 gives the whole variable domain EAGVTQFPSHSVIEKGQTVTLRCDPISGHDNLYWYRRVMGKEIKFLLHFVKESKQDESGMPNNRFLAERTGGTYSTLKVQPAELEDSGVYFCASSQDLRGGRFYEQYFGPGTRLTVT.

The J gene is TRBJ2-7, the V gene TRBV28; no reliable D call. The CDR3 extends over 12 amino acids. Germline lookup yields CDR1 MDHEN and CDR2 SYDVKM. The CDR3, as DNA: TGTGCTACGACCTGGGCCTCCTACGAGCAGTACTTC. Encoded protein: CATTWASYEQYF. The full variable domain, rest sourced from reference TRBV28 and TRBJ2-7, is DVKVTQSSRYLVKRTGEKVFLECVQDMDHENMFWYRQDPGLGLRLIYFSYDVKMKEKGDIPEGYSVSREKKERFSLILESASTNQTSMYLCATTWASYEQYFGPGTRLTVT.

This clone was observed a few times. One junction end does not reproduce the germline sequence, and a read error may be involved. This rearrangement joins TRBV14 to TRBJ2-1; 8 nucleotides agree with TRBD2. CDR3 size: 15 residues. Per the germline V gene, CDR1 is SGHDN and CDR2 is FVKESK. CDR3 sequence (DNA): TGTGCCAGCAGGCAAGGACTAGCCCCACGCAATGAGCAGTTCTTC. This translates into CASRQGLAPRNEQFF. The full variable domain, with the rest looked up from reference TRBV14 and TRBJ2-1, is EAGVTQFPSHSVIEKGQTVTLRCDPISGHDNLYWYRRVMGKEIKFLLHFVKESKQDESGMPNNRFLAERTGGTYSTLKVQPAELEDSGVYFCASRQGLAPRNEQFFGPGTRLTVL.

V gene TRBV27 combines with J gene TRBJ2-2, with 9 bases aligning to TRBD1. Trimming took 5 bases from V and 6 from J; bases not matched to a gene: 7. CDR1 MNHEY and CDR2 SMNVEV come from the germline V gene (reference sequence). There are 15 residues in the CDR3. Here the CDR3 reads CASSDITGGSGELFF. The CDR3 DNA follows: TGTGCCAGCAGTGACATCACAGGGGGCTCCGGGGAGCTGTTTTTT.

The chain is built from TRBV27 and TRBJ2-5; D ambiguous. The end of the DNA aligns better with TRBJ2-7, so the J call may be wrong. The CDR3 is 12 residues long. Germline V gives CDR1 MNHEY, CDR2 SMNVEV (reference sequence). DNA for the CDR3: TGTGCCAGCAGTCCCGCCTCCTACGAGCAGTACTTC. This codes for CASSPASYEQYF.

The V and J genes are TRBV9 and TRBJ1-1; D possibly corresponds to TRBD1 (6 bases). The germline V gene encodes CDR1 SGDLS and CDR2 YYNGEE. The CDR3 covers 15 residues. Trimming left V 0 bases short and J 7 bases short, with 16 bases between. This CDR3 is CASSVARGGRDEAFF. The CDR3 DNA reads TGTGCCAGCAGCGTAGCCCGAGGGGGGAGGGATGAAGCTTTCTTT.

The chain links TRBV5-1 to TRBJ2-7, with D possibly being TRBD1 (6 bases). The CDR3 loop spans 15 amino acids. In germline, CDR1 is SGHRS, CDR2 YFSETQ. Trimming took 0 bases from V and 2 from J, leaving 12 bases between them. This chain's CDR3 is CASSLVPRGPYEQYF. CDR3 nucleotides: TGCGCCAGCAGCTTGGTCCCCAGGGGACCCTACGAGCAGTACTTC. The full variable domain, with the rest looked up from reference TRBV5-1 and TRBJ2-7, is KAGVTQTPRYLIKTRGQQVTLSCSPISGHRSVSWYQQTPGQGLQFLFEYFSETQRNKGNFPGRFSGRQFSNSRSEMNVSTLELGDSALYLCASSLVPRGPYEQYFGPGTRLTVT.

The chain has TRBV7-9 and TRBJ2-7; D possibly corresponds to TRBD2 (5 bases). Germline values: CDR1 SEHNR, CDR2 FQNEAQ (reference sequence). V dropped 3 bases and J dropped 4 bases, with 7 bases sitting between them. CDR3 length: 12 residues. The CDR3 loop is CASSLGSYEQYF. The CDR3 DNA reads as TGTGCCAGCAGCTTGGGGAGTTACGAGCAGTACTTC.

This clone was picked up one time. V usage is TRBV29-1 and J usage is TRBJ2-6; D might be TRBD1 (6 bases). This CDR3 has 15 amino acids. Germline loops: CDR1 SQVTM, CDR2 ANQGSEA. Trimming removed 7 bases at V and 1 base at J, with 14 bases between. DNA of the CDR3: TGCAGCGCCGGACAGCGAGAATCTGGGGCCAACGTCCTGACTTTC. Its translation is CSAGQRESGANVLTF.

V usage is TRBV19 and J usage is TRBJ2-7; 9 bases agree with TRBD2. Germline CDR1 LNHDA, CDR2 SQIVND (reference sequence). There are 15 residues in the CDR3. With 2 bases clipped from V and 3 bases from J, the junction kept 5 bases outside the gene matches. The CDR3 DNA reads as TGTGCCAGTAGTATAATTAGCGGGGGAAGCTACGAGCAGTACTTC. This translates into CASSIISGGSYEQYF.